The 6 T cell receptor beta chains below all came from one sample that was sequenced in a study of OX40 agonist ivuxolimab in advanced cancers. This table comes from immunoSEQ multiplex PCR, and its TCRdb copy is limited to in-frame clones, with some not included. The sample contains roughly 70,000 clones, around 90% of which appear only once. Source: CD4+ or CD8+ T cells sorted from blood, taken in a trial of the OX40 agonist ivuxolimab. These receptors were obtained from an adult with an advanced solid tumor such as melanoma, head and neck, liver or kidney cancer.

This clone was seen a handful of times. The V and J genes are TRBV10-3 and TRBJ2-7; D unclear. Germline CDR1 and CDR2: ENHRY and SYGVKD. This CDR3 contains 13 residues. V lost 10 bases, J lost 5 bases, and 18 bases lay in between. The CDR3 region is CATGAGPSDEQYF. CDR3 DNA: TGTGCCACCGGCGCCGGACCCTCTGACGAGCAGTACTTC.

J is TRBJ2-7 and V is TRBV10-3, with D possibly being TRBD2 (6 bases). CDR3 length: 16 amino acids. V dropped 0 bases and J dropped 1 base, with 13 bases sitting between them. Germline CDR1 and CDR2: ENHRY and SYGVKD. The CDR3 region has the DNA TGTGCCATCAGTGAGTCGTTTAGCGGCCAGTCCTACGAGCAGTACTTC. Amino acid sequence: CAISESFSGQSYEQYF.

The chain couples TRBV14 to TRBJ2-5; D is possibly TRBD1 (5 bases). The J call may be mistaken, given a closer DNA end match to TRBJ2-7. The germline V gene encodes CDR1 SGHDN and CDR2 FVKESK. This CDR3 has 17 residues. The CDR3 spells CASSQGITGARTYEQYF. CDR3 sequence (DNA): TGTGCCAGCAGCCAAGGAATAACAGGAGCCAGGACCTACGAGCAGTACTTC.

This chain connects TRBV6-1 to TRBJ1-2; weak D call: TRBD1 (6 bases). Trimming cost V 6 bases and J 8 bases, with 16 bases left between them. The CDR3 runs to 13 residues. Germline CDR1 and CDR2: MNHNS and SASEGT. The CDR3 region has the DNA TGTGCCAGCAGAGACAGGCTCATATACGGCTACACCTTC. Translation gives CASRDRLIYGYTF.

The genes are TRBV11-1 and TRBJ2-1; D might be TRBD1 (5 bases). Between the trimmed V and J ends, which lost 4 bases and 9 bases, there was a span of 19 bases. The CDR3 has 15 amino acids. CDR1 and CDR2 from the germline V gene are SGHAT and FQDESV (reference sequence). DNA of the CDR3: TGTGCCAGCAGCTCCGATCAGGGTCGGGTGAGTGAGCAGTTCTTC. Protein sequence: CASSSDQGRVSEQFF. The full variable domain, in which reference TRBV11-1 and TRBJ2-1 provide the parts outside the CDR3, is EAEVAQSPRYKITEKSQAVAFWCDPISGHATLYWYRQILGQGPELLVQFQDESVVDDSQLPKDRFSAERLKGVDSTLKIQPAELGDSAMYLCASSSDQGRVSEQFFGPGTRLTVL.

The CDR3 sequence is CASSVFREGTEAFF. CDR3 nucleotide sequence: TGTGCCAGCAGCGTATTCAGGGAAGGGACTGAAGCTTTCTTT. The gene calls are TRBV9 and TRBJ1-1; weak D call: TRBD1 (5 bases). CDR1 is SGDLS and CDR2 is YYNGEE in the germline V gene. Trimming removed 1 base at V and 5 bases at J, with 12 bases between. The length of the CDR3 is 14 residues. The full variable domain, completed using reference TRBV9 and TRBJ1-1, is DSGVTQTPKHLITATGQRVTLRCSPRSGDLSVYWYQQSLDQGLQFLIQYYNGEERAKGNILERFSAQQFPDLHSELNLSSLELGDSALYFCASSVFREGTEAFFGQGTRLTVV.